This TCR beta chain was recorded in a study of beta chain features in type 1 diabetes (dated by TCRdb to 2016 to 2019). As for the study more broadly: No differences in mean age, gender distribution, total cell number or subset yield were found between patients and healthy donors. A total of 85 million to 110 million sorted cells were examined across all samples, and RNA yield correlated strongly with the number of cells per subset. The study compared TCRB repertoires of sorted circulating CD4+ T cell subsets between recently diagnosed type 1 diabetes patients and matched healthy donors. Regulatory and stem cell-like memory subsets were obtained from only 8 patients and roughly eight healthy donors, while naive and central memory subsets were obtained from all 28 donors. Findings and caveats that apply to the study as a whole: PCR may preferentially amplify shorter templates, but because patient and control samples were amplified and corrected together, any resulting skew would affect both groups equally. The naive, central memory and regulatory TCRB repertoires appeared to resemble one another more closely among patients than among healthy donors. Sequencing cDNA rather than genomic DNA could over-represent highly expressing activated cells, although activation and CD3 levels did not differ between groups. Because the HLA sub-analyses included only small numbers of individuals, any influence of HLA type on TCRB rearrangement was left unresolved. A moderate but significant shortening of TCRB CDR3 length was observed in type 1 diabetes patients in all four CD4+ subsets. At VDJ recombination sites, type 1 diabetes patients had fewer insertions and more deleted nucleotides, which implies abnormalities in thymic rearrangement.

Each donor gave one peripheral blood draw, averaging approximately 120 mL, which was collected into heparinised tubes. A BD FACSAria II was used to sort naive, central memory, regulatory and stem cell-like memory CD4+ T cells with a panel that included CD45RO, CCR7, CD25, CD127, CD95 and CD27. A purity above 98% was achieved for all sorted populations. Right away, PBMCs were isolated by Lymphoprep density gradient centrifugation and were stained directly, with no culture step. Samples were stained and sorted in pairs, with one healthy donor and one patient per experiment, so that batch effects were minimized. The CDR3 covers 14 residues, taking in both the cysteine and the phenylalanine. Just the 42-base CDR3 DNA is kept, in frame starting at base 1. The germline V gene sets CDR1 to SGHTA and CDR2 to FQGNSA. From V the trimming removes 4 bases and from J it removes 8 bases, while the gene matches leave 6 bases of the junction unaccounted for.

All of the isolated RNA was reverse transcribed with the High Capacity cDNA Reverse Transcription Kit, so expressed TCRB transcripts were sequenced. Naive, central memory and regulatory T cell samples underwent deep immunoSEQ sequencing, averaging approximately 3.5 million total reads per sample. Sorted cells were lysed in RLT buffer and RNA was extracted with DNase-treated RNeasy Micro or Mini kits, depending on cell number. To prevent cross-contamination, every cell subset was processed on its own, while patient and healthy donor samples were processed together. Using the immunoSEQ multiplex PCR, TCRB sequences were amplified from cDNA into 87-bp fragments spanning the CDR3 region. Sequencing of the amplicons was performed on the Illumina HiSeq platform. The paper's data handling went like this. PCR bias was computationally corrected using synthetic template baselines, reads within Hamming distance 2 were collapsed, and singletons that could not be merged were discarded. Reads were aligned against IMGT so that V, D and J genes, CDR3 length and insertions or deletions at six rearrangement sites could be assigned. Within each subset, clonotype counts were normalized to sorted cell number, after which true diversity and Gini coefficients were computed with the tcR R package. The overlap coefficient, calculated on TCRB nucleotide sequences, was used to quantify repertoire sharing. TCRdb carries this immuneACCESS record with in-frame sequences only. Its versions omit some clonotypes, under half of them owing to an unresolved V gene in the studies checked, with the rest unexplained. V, J and clone size were drawn from that table, and D and trimming were deduced from the DNA. The sample table holds 120,000 to 150,000 clones, of which less than 10% were seen once. Of the sample, 0.55% to 0.75% is held by the ten largest clones.

The table lists this clone with a few counts. It lacks a known antigen. Within one base of it there is no much larger clone, and no base qualities were kept. This clonotype was sampled from a woman in her thirties or forties in good health. Material: central memory CD4+ T cells from blood. The V gene is TRBV7-2 and the J gene is TRBJ2-1; 9 bases in between match TRBD2. In nucleotides, the sequence is TGTGCCAGCAGCTCGCCGGGACTAGCCTATGAGCAGTTCTTC. Its protein is CASSSPGLAYEQFF.